This paragraph covers one T cell receptor beta chain sequence. Antigen specificity is unknown. Nominally healthy donors were sampled, though unrecorded immune exposures were likely. This record belongs to a study of cytomegalovirus exposure and HLA in healthy donors. General study results and limits: In vitro assays verified that a few CMV-associated chains recognized CMV antigens specifically. When analyzed later, a missense DCLRE1C variant was found to be linked to TCR beta V- and J-gene trimming. In a later analysis, an Asian-associated ancestry cluster reportedly showed fewer N-insertions than the approximately 610-donor mean.

The primer mix had 60 Vbeta and 13 Jbeta primers. Using immunoSEQ multiplex PCR, the repertoire was profiled, and TCRdb retains in-frame clones only, with some absent. Of around 120,000 clones listed, roughly 80% are singletons. The V gene's germline CDR1 is SEHNR and CDR2 FQNEAQ (reference sequence). The V and J ends lost 1 base and 10 bases respectively, with 10 bases between them. There are 12 residues in the CDR3. The sequencing sample was made of PBMCs. The TCR was taken from a man aged 25 to 40 in good health and CMV-seronegative. V is TRBV7-9 and J is TRBJ1-1; D unclear. The CDR3 loop is CASSLGEEVAFF. The CDR3 DNA follows: TGTGCCAGCAGCTTAGGTGAGGAGGTAGCTTTCTTT.